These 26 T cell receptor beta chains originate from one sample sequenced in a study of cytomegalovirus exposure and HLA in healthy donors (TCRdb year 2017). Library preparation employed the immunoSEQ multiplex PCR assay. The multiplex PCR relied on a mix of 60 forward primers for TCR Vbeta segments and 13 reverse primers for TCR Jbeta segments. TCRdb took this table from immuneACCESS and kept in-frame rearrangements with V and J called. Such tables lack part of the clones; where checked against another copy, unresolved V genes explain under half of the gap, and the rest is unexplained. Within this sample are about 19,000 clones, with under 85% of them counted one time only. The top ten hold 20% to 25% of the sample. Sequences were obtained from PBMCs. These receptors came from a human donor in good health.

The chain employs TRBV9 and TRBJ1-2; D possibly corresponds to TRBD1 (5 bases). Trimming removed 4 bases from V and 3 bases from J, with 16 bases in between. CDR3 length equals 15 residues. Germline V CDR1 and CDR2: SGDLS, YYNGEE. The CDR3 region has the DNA TGTGCCAGCAGCAAATCAGGGAGGGGTGACTATGGCTACACCTTC. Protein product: CASSKSGRGDYGYTF.

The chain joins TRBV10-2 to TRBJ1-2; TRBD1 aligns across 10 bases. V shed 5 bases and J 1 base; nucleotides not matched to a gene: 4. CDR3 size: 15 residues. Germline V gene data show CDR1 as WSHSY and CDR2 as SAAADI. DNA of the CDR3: TGCGCCAGCAGTTCAGGGACAGGGGATAACTATGGCTACACCTTC. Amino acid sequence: CASSSGTGDNYGYTF.

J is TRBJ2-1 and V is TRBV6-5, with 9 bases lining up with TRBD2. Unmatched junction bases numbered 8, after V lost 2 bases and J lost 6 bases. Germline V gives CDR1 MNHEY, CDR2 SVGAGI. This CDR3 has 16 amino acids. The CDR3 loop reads CASSYRGGGAFNEQFF. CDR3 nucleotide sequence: TGTGCCAGCAGTTACAGGGGCGGGGGGGCCTTCAATGAGCAGTTCTTC.

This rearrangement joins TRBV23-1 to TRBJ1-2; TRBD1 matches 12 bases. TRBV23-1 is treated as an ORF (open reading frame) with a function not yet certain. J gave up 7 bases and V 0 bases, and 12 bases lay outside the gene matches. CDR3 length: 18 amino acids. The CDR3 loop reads CASSQSRDRGRPFGGYTF. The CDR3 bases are TGCGCCAGCAGTCAATCGAGGGACAGGGGGCGCCCCTTCGGTGGCTACACCTTC.

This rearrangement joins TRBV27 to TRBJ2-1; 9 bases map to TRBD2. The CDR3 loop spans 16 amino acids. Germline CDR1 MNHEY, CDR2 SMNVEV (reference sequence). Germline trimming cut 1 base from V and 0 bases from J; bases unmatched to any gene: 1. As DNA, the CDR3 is TGTGCCAGCAGTTTATATAGCGGGAGCTCCTACAATGAGCAGTTCTTC. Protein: CASSLYSGSSYNEQFF.

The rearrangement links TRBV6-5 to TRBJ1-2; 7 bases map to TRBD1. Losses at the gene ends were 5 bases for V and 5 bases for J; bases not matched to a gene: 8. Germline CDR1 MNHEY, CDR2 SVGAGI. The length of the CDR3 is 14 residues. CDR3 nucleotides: TGTGCCAGCAGTCCCCGTTGGACAGGTTATGGCTACACCTTC. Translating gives CASSPRWTGYGYTF.

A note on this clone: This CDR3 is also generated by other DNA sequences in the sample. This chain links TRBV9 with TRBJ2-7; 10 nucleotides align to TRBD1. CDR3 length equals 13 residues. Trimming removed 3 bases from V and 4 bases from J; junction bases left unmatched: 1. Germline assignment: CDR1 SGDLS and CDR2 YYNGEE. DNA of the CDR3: TGTGCCAGCAGCGGACAGGGGGCATACGAGCAGTACTTC. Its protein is CASSGQGAYEQYF.

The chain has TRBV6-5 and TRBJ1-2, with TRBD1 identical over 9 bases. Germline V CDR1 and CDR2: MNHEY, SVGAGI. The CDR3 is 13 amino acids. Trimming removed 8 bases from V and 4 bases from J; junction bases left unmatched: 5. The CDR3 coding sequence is TGTGCCAGCCGACCGGGACAGGGCTATGGCTACACCTTC. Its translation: CASRPGQGYGYTF.

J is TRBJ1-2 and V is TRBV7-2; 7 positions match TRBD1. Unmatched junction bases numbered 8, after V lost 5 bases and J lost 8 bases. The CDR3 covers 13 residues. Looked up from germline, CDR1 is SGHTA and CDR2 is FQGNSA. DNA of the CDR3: TGTGCCAGCAGCCCCGGACAGGTTGGGGGCTACACCTTC. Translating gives CASSPGQVGGYTF.

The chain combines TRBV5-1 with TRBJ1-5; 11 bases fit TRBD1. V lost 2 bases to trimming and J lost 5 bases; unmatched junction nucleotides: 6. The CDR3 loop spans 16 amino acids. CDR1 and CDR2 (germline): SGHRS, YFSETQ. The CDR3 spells CASSFWDRGNDQPQHF. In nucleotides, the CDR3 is TGCGCCAGCAGCTTCTGGGACAGGGGGAACGATCAGCCCCAGCATTTT.

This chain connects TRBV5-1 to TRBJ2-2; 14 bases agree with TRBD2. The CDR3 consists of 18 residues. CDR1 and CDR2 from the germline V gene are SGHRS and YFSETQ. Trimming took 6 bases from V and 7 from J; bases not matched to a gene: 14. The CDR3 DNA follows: TGCGCCAGCACCAATCAACCCCGGACTAGCGGGGGGATCGGGGAGCTGTTTTTT. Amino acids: CASTNQPRTSGGIGELFF.

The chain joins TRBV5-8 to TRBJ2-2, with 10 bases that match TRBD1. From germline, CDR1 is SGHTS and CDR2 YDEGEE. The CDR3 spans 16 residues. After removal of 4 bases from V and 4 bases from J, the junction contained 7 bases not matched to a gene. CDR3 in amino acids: CASSPGTGALTGELFF. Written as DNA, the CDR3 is TGTGCCAGCAGCCCGGGGACAGGGGCTCTCACCGGGGAGCTGTTTTTT. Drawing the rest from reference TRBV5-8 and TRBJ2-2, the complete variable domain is EAGVTQSPTHLIKTRGQQATLRCSPISGHTSVYWYQQALGLGLQFLLWYDEGEERNRGNFPPRFSGRQFPNYSSELNVNALELEDSALYLCASSPGTGALTGELFFGEGSRLTVL.

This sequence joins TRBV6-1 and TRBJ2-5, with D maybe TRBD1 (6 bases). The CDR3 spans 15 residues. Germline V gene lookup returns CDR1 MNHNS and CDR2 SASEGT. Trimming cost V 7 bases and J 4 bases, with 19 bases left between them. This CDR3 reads CASTEGGRGVETQYF. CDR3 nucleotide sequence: TGTGCCAGCACCGAAGGAGGCAGGGGAGTAGAGACCCAGTACTTC.

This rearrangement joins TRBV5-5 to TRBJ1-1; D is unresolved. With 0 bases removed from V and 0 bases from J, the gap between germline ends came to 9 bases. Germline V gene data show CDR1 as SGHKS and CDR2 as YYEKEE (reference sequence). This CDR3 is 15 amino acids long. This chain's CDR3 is CASSLDGAMNTEAFF. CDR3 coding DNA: TGTGCCAGCAGCTTGGACGGAGCCATGAACACTGAAGCTTTCTTT.

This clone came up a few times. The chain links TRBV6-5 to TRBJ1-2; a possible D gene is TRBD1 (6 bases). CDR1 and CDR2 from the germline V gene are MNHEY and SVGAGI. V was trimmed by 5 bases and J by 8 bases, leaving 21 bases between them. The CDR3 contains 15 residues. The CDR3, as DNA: TGTGCCAGCAGTCCTGGGAACAGGGTGGTGGAAGGCTACACCTTC. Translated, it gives CASSPGNRVVEGYTF.

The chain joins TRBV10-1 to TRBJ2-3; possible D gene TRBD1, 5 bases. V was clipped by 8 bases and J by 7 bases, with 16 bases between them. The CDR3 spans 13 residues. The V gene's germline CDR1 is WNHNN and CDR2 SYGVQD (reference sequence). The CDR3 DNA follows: TGCGCCAGCGCCGGCCAGGGTGAGAATACGCAGTATTTT. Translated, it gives CASAGQGENTQYF.

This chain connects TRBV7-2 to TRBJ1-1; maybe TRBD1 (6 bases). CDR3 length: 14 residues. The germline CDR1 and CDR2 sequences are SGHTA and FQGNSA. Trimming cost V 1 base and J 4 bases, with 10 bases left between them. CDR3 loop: CASSLDRVGTEAFF. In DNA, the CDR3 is TGTGCCAGCAGCTTAGACAGGGTCGGCACTGAAGCTTTCTTT. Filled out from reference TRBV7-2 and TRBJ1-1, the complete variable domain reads GAGVSQSPSNKVTEKGKDVELRCDPISGHTALYWYRQSLGQGLEFLIYFQGNSAPDKSGLPSDRFSAERTGGSVSTLTIQRTQQEDSAVYLCASSLDRVGTEAFFGQGTRLTVV.

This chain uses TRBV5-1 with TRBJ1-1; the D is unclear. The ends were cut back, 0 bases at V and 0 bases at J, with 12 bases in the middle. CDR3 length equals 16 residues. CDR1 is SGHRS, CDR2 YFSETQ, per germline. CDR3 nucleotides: TGCGCCAGCAGCTTGGAACGGGCGGGAGTGAACACTGAAGCTTTCTTT. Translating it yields CASSLERAGVNTEAFF.

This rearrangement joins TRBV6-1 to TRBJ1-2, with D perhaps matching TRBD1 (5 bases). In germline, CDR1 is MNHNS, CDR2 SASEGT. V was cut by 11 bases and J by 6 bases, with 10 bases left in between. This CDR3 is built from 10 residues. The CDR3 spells CAGAGNGYTF. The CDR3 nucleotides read TGTGCCGGCGCAGGGAATGGCTACACCTTC.

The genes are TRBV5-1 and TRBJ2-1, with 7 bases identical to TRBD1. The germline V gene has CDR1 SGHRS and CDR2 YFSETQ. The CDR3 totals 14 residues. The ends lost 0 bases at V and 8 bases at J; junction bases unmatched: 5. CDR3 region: CASSLGQGTHEQFF. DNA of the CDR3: TGCGCCAGCAGCTTGGGACAGGGAACCCATGAGCAGTTCTTC.

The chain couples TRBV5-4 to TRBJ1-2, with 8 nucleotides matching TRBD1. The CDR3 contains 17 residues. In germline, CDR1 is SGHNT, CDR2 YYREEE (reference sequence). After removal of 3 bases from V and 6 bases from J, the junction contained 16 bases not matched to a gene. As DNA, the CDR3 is TGTGCCAGCAGCTCCCGGAACAGGGGGGATATTGGGCATGGCTACACCTTC. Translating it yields CASSSRNRGDIGHGYTF.

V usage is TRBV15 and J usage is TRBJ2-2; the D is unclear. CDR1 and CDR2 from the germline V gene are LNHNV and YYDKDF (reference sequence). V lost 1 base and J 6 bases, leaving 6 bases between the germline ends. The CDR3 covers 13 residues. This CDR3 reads CATSRVSPGELFF. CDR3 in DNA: TGTGCCACCAGCAGAGTGTCTCCCGGGGAGCTGTTTTTT.

The CDR3 nucleotides read TGTGCCAGCTCCCCCCTTTCAGGGGGTTCCTACGAGCAGTACTTC. The encoded protein is CASSPLSGGSYEQYF. The chain is built from TRBV18 and TRBJ2-7; 7 positions match TRBD1. The V and J ends lost 6 bases and 1 base, in that order; junction bases with no gene match: 9. The CDR3 has 15 amino acids. Germline-derived CDR1 and CDR2 are KGHSH and LQKENI.

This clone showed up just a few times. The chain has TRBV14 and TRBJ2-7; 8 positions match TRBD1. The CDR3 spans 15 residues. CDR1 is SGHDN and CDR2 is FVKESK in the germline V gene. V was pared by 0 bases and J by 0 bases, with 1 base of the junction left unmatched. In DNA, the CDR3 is TGTGCCAGCAGCCAAGATCAGGGGGCCTCCTACGAGCAGTACTTC. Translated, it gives CASSQDQGASYEQYF.

Written as DNA, the CDR3 is TGTGCCAGCAGCCGTCACCTAGGAGGATCATACACCGGGGAGCTGTTTTTT. Translated: CASSRHLGGSYTGELFF. V and J are TRBV7-9 and TRBJ2-2; perhaps TRBD2 as D (5 bases). The germline V gene has CDR1 SEHNR and CDR2 FQNEAQ (reference sequence). Trimming removed 5 bases from V and 3 bases from J, with 19 bases in between. The CDR3 contains 17 residues.

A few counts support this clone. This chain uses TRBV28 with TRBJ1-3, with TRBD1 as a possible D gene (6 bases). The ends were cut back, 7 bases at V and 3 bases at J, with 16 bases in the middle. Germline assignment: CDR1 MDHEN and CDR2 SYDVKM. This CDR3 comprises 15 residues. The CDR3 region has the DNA TGTGCCAGCAAAGAGTCGTGGACAGTTGGAAACACCATATATTTT. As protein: CASKESWTVGNTIYF.